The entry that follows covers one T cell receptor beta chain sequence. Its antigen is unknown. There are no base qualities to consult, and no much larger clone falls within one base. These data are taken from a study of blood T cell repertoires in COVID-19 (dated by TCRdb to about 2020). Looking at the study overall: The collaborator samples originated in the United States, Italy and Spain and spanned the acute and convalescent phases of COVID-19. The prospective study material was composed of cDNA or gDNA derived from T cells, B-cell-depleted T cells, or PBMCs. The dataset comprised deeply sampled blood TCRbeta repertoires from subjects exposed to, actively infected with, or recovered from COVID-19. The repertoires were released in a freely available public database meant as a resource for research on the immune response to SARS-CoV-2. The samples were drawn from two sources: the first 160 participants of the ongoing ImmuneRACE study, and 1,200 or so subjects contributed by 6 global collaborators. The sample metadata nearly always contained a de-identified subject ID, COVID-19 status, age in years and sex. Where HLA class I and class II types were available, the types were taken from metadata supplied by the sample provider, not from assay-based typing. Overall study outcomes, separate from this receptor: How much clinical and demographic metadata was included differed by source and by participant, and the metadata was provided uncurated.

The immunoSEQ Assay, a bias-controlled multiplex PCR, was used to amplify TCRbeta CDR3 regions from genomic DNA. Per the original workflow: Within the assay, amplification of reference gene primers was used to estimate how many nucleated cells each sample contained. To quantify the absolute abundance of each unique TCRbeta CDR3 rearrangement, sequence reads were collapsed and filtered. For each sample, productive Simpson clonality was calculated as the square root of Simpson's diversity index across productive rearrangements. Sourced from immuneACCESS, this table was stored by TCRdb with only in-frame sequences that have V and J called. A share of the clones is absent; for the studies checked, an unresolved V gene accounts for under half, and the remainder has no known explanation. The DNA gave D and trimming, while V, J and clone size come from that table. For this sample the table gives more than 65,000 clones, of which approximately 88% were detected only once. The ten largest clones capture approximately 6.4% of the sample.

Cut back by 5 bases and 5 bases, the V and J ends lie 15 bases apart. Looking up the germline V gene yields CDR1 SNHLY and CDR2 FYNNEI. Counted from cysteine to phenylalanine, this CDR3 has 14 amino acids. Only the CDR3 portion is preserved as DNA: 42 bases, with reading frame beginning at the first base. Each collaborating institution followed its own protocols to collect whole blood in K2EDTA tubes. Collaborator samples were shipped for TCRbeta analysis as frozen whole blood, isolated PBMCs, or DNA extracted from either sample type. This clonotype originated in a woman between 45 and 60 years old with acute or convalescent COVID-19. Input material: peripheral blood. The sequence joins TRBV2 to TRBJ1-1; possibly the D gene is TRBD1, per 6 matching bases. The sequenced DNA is TGTGCCAGCAGTCCACAGGGCATGGTGACTGAAGCTTTCTTT. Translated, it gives CASSPQGMVTEAFF.